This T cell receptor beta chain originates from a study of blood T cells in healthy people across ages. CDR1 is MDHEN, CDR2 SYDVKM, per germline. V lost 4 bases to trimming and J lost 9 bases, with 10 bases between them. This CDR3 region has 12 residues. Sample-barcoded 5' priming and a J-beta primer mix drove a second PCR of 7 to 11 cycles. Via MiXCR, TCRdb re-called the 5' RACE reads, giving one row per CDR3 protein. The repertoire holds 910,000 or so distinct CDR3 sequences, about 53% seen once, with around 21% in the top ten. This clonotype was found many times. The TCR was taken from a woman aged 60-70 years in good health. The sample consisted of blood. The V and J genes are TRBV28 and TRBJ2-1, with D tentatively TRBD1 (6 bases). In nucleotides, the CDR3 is TGTGCCAGCAGTTACACAGGGACTGAGCAGTTCTTC. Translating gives CASSYTGTEQFF.